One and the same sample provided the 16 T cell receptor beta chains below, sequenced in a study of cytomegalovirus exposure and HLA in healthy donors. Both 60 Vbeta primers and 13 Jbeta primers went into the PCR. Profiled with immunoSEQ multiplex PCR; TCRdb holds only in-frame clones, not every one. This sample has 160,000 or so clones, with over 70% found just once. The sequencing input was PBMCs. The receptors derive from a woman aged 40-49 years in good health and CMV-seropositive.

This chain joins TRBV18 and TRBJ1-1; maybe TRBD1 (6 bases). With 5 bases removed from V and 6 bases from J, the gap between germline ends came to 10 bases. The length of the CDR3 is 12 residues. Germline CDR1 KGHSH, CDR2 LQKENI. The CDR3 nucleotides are TGTGCCAGCTCAAGCCGACAGGCTGAAGCTTTCTTT. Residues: CASSSRQAEAFF.

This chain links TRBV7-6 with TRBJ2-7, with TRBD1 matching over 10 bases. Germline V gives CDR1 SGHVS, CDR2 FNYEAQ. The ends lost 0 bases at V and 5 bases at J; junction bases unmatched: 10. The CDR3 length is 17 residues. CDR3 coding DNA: TGTGCCAGCAGCTTAGCGGCGAGGGGACAGGGGAGGGACGAGCAGTACTTC. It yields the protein CASSLAARGQGRDEQYF. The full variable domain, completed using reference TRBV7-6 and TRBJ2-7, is GAGVSQSPRYKVTKRGQDVALRCDPISGHVSLYWYRQALGQGPEFLTYFNYEAQQDKSGLPNDRFSAERPEGSISTLTIQRTEQRDSAMYRCASSLAARGQGRDEQYFGPGTRLTVT.

Here the CDR3 reads CASSHGYGATGELFF. The DNA of the CDR3 is TGCGCCAGCAGCCATGGCTATGGGGCCACCGGGGAGCTGTTTTTT. The chain recombines TRBV4-1 with TRBJ2-2, with D tentatively TRBD1 (5 bases). Trimming shortened V by 3 bases and J by 4 bases, and 12 bases separated the two germline ends. The CDR3 extends over 15 amino acids. CDR1 MGHRA and CDR2 YSYEKL come from the germline V gene.

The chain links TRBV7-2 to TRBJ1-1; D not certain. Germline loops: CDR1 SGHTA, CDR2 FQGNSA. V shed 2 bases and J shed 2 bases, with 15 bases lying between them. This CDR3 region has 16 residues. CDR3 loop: CASSLIRDYQNTEAFF. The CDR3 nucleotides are TGTGCCAGCAGCTTAATACGGGATTACCAAAACACTGAAGCTTTCTTT.

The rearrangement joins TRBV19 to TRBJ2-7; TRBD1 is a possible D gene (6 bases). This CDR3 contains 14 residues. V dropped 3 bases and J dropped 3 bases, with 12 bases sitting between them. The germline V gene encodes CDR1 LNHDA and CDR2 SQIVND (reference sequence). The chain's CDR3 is CASSMRGRGYEQYF. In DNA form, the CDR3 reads TGTGCCAGTAGTATGAGGGGCAGGGGCTACGAGCAGTACTTC.

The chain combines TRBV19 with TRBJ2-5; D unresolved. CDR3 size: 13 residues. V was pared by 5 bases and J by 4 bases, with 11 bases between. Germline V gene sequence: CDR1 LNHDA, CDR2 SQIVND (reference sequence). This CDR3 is CASSGSRGETQYF. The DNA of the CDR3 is TGTGCCAGTAGTGGATCGCGAGGAGAGACCCAGTACTTC. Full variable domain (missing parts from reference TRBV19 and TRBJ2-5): DGGITQSPKYLFRKEGQNVTLSCEQNLNHDAMYWYRQDPGQGLRLIYYSQIVNDFQKGDIAEGYSVSREKKESFPLTVTSAQKNPTAFYLCASSGSRGETQYFGPGTRLLVL.

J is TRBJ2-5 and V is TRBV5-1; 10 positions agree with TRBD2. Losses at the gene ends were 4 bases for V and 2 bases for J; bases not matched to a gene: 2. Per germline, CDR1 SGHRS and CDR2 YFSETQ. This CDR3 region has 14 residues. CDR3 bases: TGCGCCAGCAGCGTTAGCGGGGGGCAAGAGACCCAGTACTTC. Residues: CASSVSGGQETQYF.

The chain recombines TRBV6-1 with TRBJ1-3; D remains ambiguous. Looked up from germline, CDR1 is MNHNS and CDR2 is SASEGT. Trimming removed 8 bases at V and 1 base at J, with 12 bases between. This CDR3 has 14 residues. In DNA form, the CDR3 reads TGTGCCAGCGGTGGTAGGAGTTCTGGAAACACCATATATTTT. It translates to CASGGRSSGNTIYF.

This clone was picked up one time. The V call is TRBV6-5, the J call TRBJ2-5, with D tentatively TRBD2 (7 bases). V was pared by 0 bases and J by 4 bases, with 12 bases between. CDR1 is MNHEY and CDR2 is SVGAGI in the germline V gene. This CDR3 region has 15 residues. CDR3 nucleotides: TGTGCCAGCAGTTACTCACGGGGGGCGGGAGAGACCCAGTACTTC. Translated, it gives CASSYSRGAGETQYF.

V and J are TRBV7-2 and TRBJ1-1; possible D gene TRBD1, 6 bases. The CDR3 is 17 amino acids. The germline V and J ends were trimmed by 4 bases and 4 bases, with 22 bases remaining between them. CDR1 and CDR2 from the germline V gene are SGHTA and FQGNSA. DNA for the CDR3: TGTGCCAGCAGCTCAACGTCCGGGGGGCTTGTTGGCACTGAAGCTTTCTTT. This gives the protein CASSSTSGGLVGTEAFF.

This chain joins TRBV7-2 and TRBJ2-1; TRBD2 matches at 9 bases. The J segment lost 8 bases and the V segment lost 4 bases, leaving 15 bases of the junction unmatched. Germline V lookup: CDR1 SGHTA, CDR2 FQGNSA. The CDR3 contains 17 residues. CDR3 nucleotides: TGTGCCAGCAGCTCCCACCCCCTAGCGGGGCTGGTAGATGAGCAGTTCTTC. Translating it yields CASSSHPLAGLVDEQFF.

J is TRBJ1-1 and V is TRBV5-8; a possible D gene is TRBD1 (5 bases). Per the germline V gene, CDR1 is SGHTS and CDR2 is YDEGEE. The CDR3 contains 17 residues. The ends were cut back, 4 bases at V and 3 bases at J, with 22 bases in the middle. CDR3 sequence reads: CASSKGTREGYDTEAFF. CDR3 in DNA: TGTGCCAGCAGCAAGGGCACGCGGGAGGGGTATGACACTGAAGCTTTCTTT.

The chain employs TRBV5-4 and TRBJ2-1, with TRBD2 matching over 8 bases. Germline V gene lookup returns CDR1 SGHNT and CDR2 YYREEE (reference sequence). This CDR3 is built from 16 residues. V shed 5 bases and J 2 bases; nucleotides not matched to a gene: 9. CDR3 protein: CASRKGPRGAYNEQFF. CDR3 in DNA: TGTGCCAGCAGAAAAGGCCCGCGGGGGGCCTACAATGAGCAGTTCTTC.

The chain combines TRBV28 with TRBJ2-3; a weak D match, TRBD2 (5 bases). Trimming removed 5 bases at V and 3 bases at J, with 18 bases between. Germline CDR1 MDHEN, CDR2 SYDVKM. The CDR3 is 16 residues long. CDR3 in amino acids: CASSNAGGPPTDTQYF. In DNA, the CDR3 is TGTGCCAGCAGTAATGCGGGTGGTCCGCCTACAGATACGCAGTATTTT.

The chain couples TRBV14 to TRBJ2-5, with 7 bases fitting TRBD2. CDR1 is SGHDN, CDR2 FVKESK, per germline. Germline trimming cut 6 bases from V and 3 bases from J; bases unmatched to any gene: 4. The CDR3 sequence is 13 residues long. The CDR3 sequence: CASRRGGKETQYF. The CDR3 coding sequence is TGTGCCAGCAGACGCGGGGGTAAAGAGACCCAGTACTTC.

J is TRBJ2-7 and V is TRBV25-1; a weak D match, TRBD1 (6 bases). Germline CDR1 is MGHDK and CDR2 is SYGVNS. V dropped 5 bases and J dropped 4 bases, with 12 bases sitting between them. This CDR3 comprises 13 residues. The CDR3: CASSRTVRYEQYF. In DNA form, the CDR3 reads TGTGCCAGCAGTCGGACAGTAAGGTACGAGCAGTACTTC.